The 20 T cell receptor beta chains presented below share a single source sample, sequenced in a study of T cell changes during pregnancy in multiple sclerosis. The protocol was immunoSEQ multiplex PCR, while the TCRdb copy is restricted to in-frame clones and leaves out a portion. The table records fewer than 85,000 clones, over 80% of them present only once. Material: peripheral blood, obtained before pregnancy. Source of these receptors: a female donor with multiple sclerosis, enrolled in a pregnancy study.

V and J are TRBV7-6 and TRBJ1-1; D is ambiguous. V was trimmed by 5 bases and J by 3 bases, leaving 10 bases between them. From germline, CDR1 is SGHVS and CDR2 FNYEAQ. The CDR3 is 13 amino acids. CDR3 residues: CASSPPGYTEAFF. CDR3 DNA sequence: TGTGCCAGCAGCCCCCCGGGATACACTGAAGCTTTCTTT.

This chain uses TRBV19 with TRBJ1-1; the D gene is possibly TRBD1 (6 bases). CDR3 size: 13 residues. Per germline, CDR1 LNHDA and CDR2 SQIVND (reference sequence). V lost 6 bases to trimming and J lost 1 base, with 9 bases between them. The CDR3 nucleotides are TGTGCCAGTAGGGTACAGGGGAACACTGAAGCTTTCTTT. This translates into CASRVQGNTEAFF.

The chain links TRBV19 to TRBJ1-4, with 7 bases matching TRBD1. This CDR3 is 16 amino acids long. The J segment lost 4 bases and the V segment lost 3 bases, leaving 8 bases of the junction unmatched. CDR1 is LNHDA, CDR2 SQIVND, per germline (reference sequence). The chain's CDR3 is CASSIGAGQINEKLFF. The DNA of the CDR3 is TGTGCCAGTAGTATTGGGGCGGGACAGATTAATGAAAAACTGTTTTTT.

CDR3 DNA: TGTGCCAGCAGCTCCCGTGCGGACAGCCGAAACACCATATATTTT. This codes for CASSSRADSRNTIYF. The chain is built from TRBV13 and TRBJ1-3; D possibly corresponds to TRBD1 (6 bases). V lost 4 bases and J lost 5, with 15 bases in between. The CDR3 length is 15 residues. Germline CDR1 reads PRHDT; CDR2 reads FYEKMQ (reference sequence).

The J gene is TRBJ1-3, the V gene TRBV10-3, with D possibly matching TRBD1 (5 bases). The CDR3 is made up of 13 amino acids. Trimming removed 2 bases from V and 9 bases from J, with 11 bases in between. Looked up from germline, CDR1 is ENHRY and CDR2 is SYGVKD. The CDR3: CAISEDSLRTIYF. CDR3 nucleotide sequence: TGTGCCATCAGTGAGGACAGTCTGCGCACCATATATTTT.

V is TRBV6-4 and J is TRBJ1-2, with D possibly matching TRBD1 (5 bases). The V and J ends lost 5 bases and 5 bases respectively, with 15 bases between them. Germline-derived CDR1 and CDR2 are MRHNA and SNTAGT. This CDR3 is 14 amino acids long. This CDR3 reads CASSPSAGPYGYTF. CDR3 bases: TGTGCCAGCAGTCCCTCAGCAGGGCCGTATGGCTACACCTTC.

The V gene is TRBV4-2, the J gene TRBJ2-1, with 13 bases fitting TRBD2. CDR1 is LGHNA, CDR2 YNFKEQ, per germline. The CDR3 totals 19 residues. V shed 0 bases and J 7 bases; nucleotides not matched to a gene: 12. DNA of the CDR3: TGTGCCAGCAGCCAAGATAGGGTTCGGACTAGCGGGAGTGAGAATGAGCAGTTCTTC. This sequence encodes CASSQDRVRTSGSENEQFF.

The gene calls are TRBV15 and TRBJ2-5, with TRBD2 matching over 11 bases. This CDR3 is 16 amino acids long. The germline V gene encodes CDR1 LNHNV and CDR2 YYDKDF (reference sequence). Unmatched junction bases numbered 1, after V lost 1 base and J lost 0 bases. CDR3 sequence reads: CATSRAGLADQETQYF. The CDR3 DNA is TGTGCCACCAGCAGAGCGGGACTAGCGGACCAAGAGACCCAGTACTTC.

The DNA of the CDR3 is TGTGCCAGTGAGCGGAACTCGGGCGGTAATGAGCAGTTCTTC. This translates into CASERNSGGNEQFF. The chain has TRBV19 and TRBJ2-1; weak D call: TRBD2 (5 bases). Germline values: CDR1 LNHDA, CDR2 SQIVND (reference sequence). The ends were cut back, 8 bases at V and 7 bases at J, with 18 bases in the middle. CDR3 length equals 14 residues.

A single count supports this clone. This rearrangement joins TRBV7-2 to TRBJ2-2, with D tentatively TRBD1 (6 bases). CDR1 and CDR2 (germline): SGHTA, FQGNSA. V was pared by 4 bases and J by 1 base, with 10 bases between. The length of the CDR3 is 15 residues. As DNA, the CDR3 is TGTGCCAGCAGCTCTGACAGGATGAACACCGGGGAGCTGTTTTTT. Translating it yields CASSSDRMNTGELFF.

This rearrangement joins TRBV14 to TRBJ2-1; 7 bases map to TRBD2. CDR3 length equals 16 residues. Germline V CDR1 and CDR2: SGHDN, FVKESK. With 1 base clipped from V and 3 bases from J, the junction kept 6 bases outside the gene matches. The CDR3 coding sequence is TGTGCCAGCAGCCAAGCAGCCGGGAGGCACTACAATGAGCAGTTCTTC. Translation gives CASSQAAGRHYNEQFF.

This chain uses TRBV29-1 with TRBJ2-3, with D unresolved. Germline assignment: CDR1 SQVTM and CDR2 ANQGSEA. Deletions cut 4 bases from V and 0 bases from J, with 5 bases between. The CDR3 length is 12 residues. This chain's CDR3 is CSVVASTDTQYF. The CDR3 DNA sequence: TGCAGCGTTGTGGCAAGCACAGATACGCAGTATTTT.

This rearrangement joins TRBV5-4 to TRBJ1-1; TRBD1 matches at 7 bases. Looked up from germline, CDR1 is SGHNT and CDR2 is YYREEE (reference sequence). The CDR3 sequence is 15 residues long. After removal of 2 bases from V and 3 bases from J, the junction contained 7 bases not matched to a gene. CDR3 protein: CASSLSRGPDTEAFF. The CDR3 DNA follows: TGTGCCAGCAGCTTATCGAGGGGGCCGGACACTGAAGCTTTCTTT.

This clone was seen once. The chain links TRBV6-5 to TRBJ2-1, with TRBD2 matching 9 bases. V lost 5 bases and J lost 3; bases outside the gene matches: 2. Germline V gene lookup returns CDR1 MNHEY and CDR2 SVGAGI. This CDR3 spans 14 amino acids. The CDR3 region is CASSEREVYNEQFF. The CDR3 DNA reads as TGTGCCAGCAGTGAGCGGGAGGTCTACAATGAGCAGTTCTTC.

The chain has TRBV27 and TRBJ1-2, with TRBD1 matching over 7 bases. CDR1 is MNHEY and CDR2 is SMNVEV in the germline V gene (reference sequence). Losses at the gene ends were 0 bases for V and 2 bases for J; bases not matched to a gene: 3. This CDR3 has 15 residues. The DNA for the CDR3 is TGTGCCAGCAGTTTATCAACAGGGGCAAACTATGGCTACACCTTC. This encodes CASSLSTGANYGYTF.

To note about this clone: The germline gene is not matched at one end of the junction; a read error may be the cause. The CDR3 is CASSLRLAGANTGELFF. The CDR3 coding sequence is TGTGCTAGCAGCTTAAGGCTAGCGGGGGCGAACACCGGGGAGCTGTTTTTT. The J gene is TRBJ2-2, the V gene TRBV7-7; 10 bases are shared with TRBD2. Germline V gene lookup returns CDR1 SSHAT and CDR2 FNYEAQ (reference sequence). CDR3 length: 17 residues. Full variable domain (outside the CDR3, taken from reference TRBV7-7 and TRBJ2-2): GAGVSQSPRYKVTKRGQDVTLRCDPISSHATLYWYQQALGQGPEFLTYFNYEAQPDKSGLPSDRFSAERPEGSISTLTIQRTEQRDSAMYRCASSLRLAGANTGELFFGEGSRLTVL.

This clone appeared once. V and J are TRBV12-5 and TRBJ2-2; D may be TRBD2 (6 bases). Germline values: CDR1 LGHNT, CDR2 FRNRAP. Trimming took 0 bases from V and 6 from J, leaving 14 bases between them. The CDR3 is 16 amino acids. CDR3 in amino acids: CASGLVLQGGSGELFF. As DNA, the CDR3 is TGTGCTAGTGGTTTGGTACTGCAAGGAGGGTCCGGGGAGCTGTTTTTT.

The chain has TRBV2 and TRBJ2-3, with 10 bases lining up with TRBD2. CDR3 size: 15 residues. Per the germline V gene, CDR1 is SNHLY and CDR2 is FYNNEI. V trimming: 4 bases; J trimming: 6 bases; junction bases outside the gene matches: 7. CDR3 DNA sequence: TGTGCCAGCAGTGTGGGACTAGCGTCTAGGGATACGCAGTATTTT. It translates to CASSVGLASRDTQYF.

The chain has TRBV7-2 and TRBJ2-5, with D hard to call. The CDR3 sequence is 16 residues long. In germline, CDR1 is SGHTA, CDR2 FQGNSA. Trimming left V 1 base short and J 3 bases short, with 15 bases between. The CDR3 reads CASSLERGKVKETQYF. The CDR3 nucleotides are TGTGCCAGCAGCTTAGAACGAGGAAAGGTTAAAGAGACCCAGTACTTC.

The gene calls are TRBV11-3 and TRBJ2-7, with unresolved D. Trimming took 5 bases from V and 0 from J, leaving 5 bases between them. In germline, CDR1 is SGHNT, CDR2 YENEEA. The CDR3 extends over 12 amino acids. CDR3 amino acids: CASSASSYEQYF. The CDR3 coding sequence is TGTGCCAGCAGCGCGAGCTCCTACGAGCAGTACTTC.